These 6 T cell receptor beta chains were all obtained from the same sample, sequenced in a study of CD4+ T cells in melanoma. Here immunoSEQ multiplex PCR was the method, and the copy in TCRdb shows in-frame clones only, minus some. The data contain 10,000 to 14,000 clones, roughly 70% of them seen just once; the ten biggest clones take up roughly 12%. The specimen sequenced was cells from a culture (not recorded whether cultured in vitro). These receptors were collected from a human donor with melanoma.

The table lists this clone with a count of one. The chain has TRBV5-5 and TRBJ2-3, with TRBD1 matching 8 bases. J gave up 0 bases and V 4 bases, and 4 bases lay outside the gene matches. The CDR3 sequence is 15 residues long. Germline CDR1 and CDR2: SGHKS and YYEKEE (reference sequence). DNA for the CDR3: TGTGCCAGCAGCGAAAACAGGGGGAGCACAGATACGCAGTATTTT. Translation: CASSENRGSTDTQYF.

In its sample, this clone was seen a few times. The same CDR3 is also encoded by other DNA sequences in this sample. The CDR3 DNA sequence: TGTGCCAGCAGTCTCCGTCTCTATGGCTACACCTTC. This codes for CASSLRLYGYTF. The J gene is TRBJ1-2, the V gene TRBV28; D gene ambiguous. This CDR3 is 12 amino acids long. Germline CDR1 is MDHEN and CDR2 is SYDVKM. The V end was cut by 5 bases, the J end by 4 bases, with 8 bases between.

In this sample, this clone turned up once. The chain uses TRBV30 and TRBJ1-1; 8 bases align to TRBD1. This CDR3 contains 14 residues. With V trimmed by 5 bases and J by 2 bases, 7 bases remained unmatched. Germline loops: CDR1 GTSNPN, CDR2 SVGIG (reference sequence). CDR3 region: CAWGLGQGNTEAFF. CDR3 nucleotides: TGTGCCTGGGGCCTCGGACAGGGCAACACTGAAGCTTTCTTT. Full variable domain (remainder filled in from reference TRBV30 and TRBJ1-1): SQTIHQWPATLVQPVGSPLSLECTVEGTSNPNLYWYRQAAGRGLQLLFYSVGIGQISSEVPQNLSASRPQDRQFILSSKKLLLSDSGFYLCAWGLGQGNTEAFFGQGTRLTVV.

This chain uses TRBV5-1 with TRBJ2-5; 8 nucleotides match TRBD1. Germline V gene lookup returns CDR1 SGHRS and CDR2 YFSETQ. There are 15 residues in the CDR3. V shed 2 bases and J 5 bases; nucleotides not matched to a gene: 8. The CDR3 DNA follows: TGCGCCAGCAGCTTTATTCAGGGGGCACAGGAGACCCAGTACTTC. Translation: CASSFIQGAQETQYF.

The chain has TRBV2 and TRBJ1-2; 10 bases align to TRBD1. V lost 9 bases to trimming and J lost 5 bases; unmatched junction nucleotides: 12. CDR1 and CDR2 (germline): SNHLY, FYNNEI. The CDR3 is 15 residues long. CDR3: CARWGRDRGRYGYTF. The CDR3 DNA reads as TGTGCCAGATGGGGGAGGGACAGGGGCCGGTATGGCTACACCTTC.

The V call is TRBV9, the J call TRBJ1-1; D is undetermined. The ends were cut back, 0 bases at V and 1 base at J, with 4 bases in the middle. The CDR3 runs to 13 residues. The germline CDR1 and CDR2 sequences are SGDLS and YYNGEE. Here the CDR3 reads CASSVEGNTEAFF. DNA for the CDR3: TGTGCCAGCAGCGTAGAGGGGAACACTGAAGCTTTCTTT.